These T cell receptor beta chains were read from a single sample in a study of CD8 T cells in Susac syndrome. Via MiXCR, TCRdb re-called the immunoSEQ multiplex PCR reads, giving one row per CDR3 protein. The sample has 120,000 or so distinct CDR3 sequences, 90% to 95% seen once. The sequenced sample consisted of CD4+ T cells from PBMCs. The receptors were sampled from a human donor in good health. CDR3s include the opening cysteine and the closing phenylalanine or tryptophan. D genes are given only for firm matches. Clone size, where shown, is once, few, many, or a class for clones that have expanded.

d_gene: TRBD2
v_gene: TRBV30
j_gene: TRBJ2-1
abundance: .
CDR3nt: TGTGCCTGGACTAGCGGGAGCTCCTACAATGAGCAGTTCTTC
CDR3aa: CAWTSGSSYNEQFF

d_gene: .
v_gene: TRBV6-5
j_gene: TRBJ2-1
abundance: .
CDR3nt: TGTGCCAGCAGGGACAGTTCCTCCTACAATGAGCAGTTCTTC
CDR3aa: CASRDSSSYNEQFF

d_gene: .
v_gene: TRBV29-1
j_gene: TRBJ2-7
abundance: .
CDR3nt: TGCAGCGTTTTTGTCGCCCCCGAGCAGTACTTC
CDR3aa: CSVFVAPEQYF

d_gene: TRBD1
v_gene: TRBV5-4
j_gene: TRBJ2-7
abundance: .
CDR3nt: TGTGCCAGCAGCCCGACCCTTGACAGGGACTACGAGCAGTACTTC
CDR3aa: CASSPTLDRDYEQYF

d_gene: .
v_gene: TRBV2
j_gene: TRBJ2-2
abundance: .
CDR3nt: TGTGCCAGCAGTGAAGACCAGCTAACCACCGGGGAGCTGTTTTTT
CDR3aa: CASSEDQLTTGELFF

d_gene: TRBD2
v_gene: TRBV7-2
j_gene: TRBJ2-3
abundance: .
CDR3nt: TGTGCCAGCAGGGAAGGACTAGCCACAGATACGCAGTATTTT
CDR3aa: CASREGLATDTQYF

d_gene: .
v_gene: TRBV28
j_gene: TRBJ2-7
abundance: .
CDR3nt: TGTGCCAGCAGTTTGAAAGGGTTCGAGCAGTACTTC
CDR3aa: CASSLKGFEQYF

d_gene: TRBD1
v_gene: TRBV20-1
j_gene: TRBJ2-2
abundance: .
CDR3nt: TGCAGTGCTAAGCAGGGGGCGCCCGGGGAGCTGTTTTTT
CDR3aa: CSAKQGAPGELFF

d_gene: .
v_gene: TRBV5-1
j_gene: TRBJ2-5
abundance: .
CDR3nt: TGCGCCAGCAGCTTTTTCGAAGAGACCCAGTACTTC
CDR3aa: CASSFFEETQYF

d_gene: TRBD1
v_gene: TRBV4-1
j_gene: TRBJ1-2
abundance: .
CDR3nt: TGCGCCAGCAGCCAAGAACAGGGGTCCTATGGCTACACCTTC
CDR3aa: CASSQEQGSYGYTF

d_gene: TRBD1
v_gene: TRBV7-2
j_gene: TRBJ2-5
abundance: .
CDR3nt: TGTGCCAGCAGCCAGGGACAGACAAAAGAGACCCAGTACTTC
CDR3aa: CASSQGQTKETQYF

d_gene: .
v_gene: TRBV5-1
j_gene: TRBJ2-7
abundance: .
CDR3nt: TGCGCCAGCAGCGGGGGAATGGATTCGAGGGCCGAGCAGTACTTC
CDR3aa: CASSGGMDSRAEQYF

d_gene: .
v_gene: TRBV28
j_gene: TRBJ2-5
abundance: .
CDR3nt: TGTGCCAGCAGTTTTGGCGAAGAGACCCAGTACTTC
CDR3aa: CASSFGEETQYF

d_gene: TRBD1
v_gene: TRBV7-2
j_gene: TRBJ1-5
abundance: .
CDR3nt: TGTGCCAGCAGCCATACTACAGGGGGTTCTCTGTCCCAGCATTTT
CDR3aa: CASSHTTGGSLSQHF

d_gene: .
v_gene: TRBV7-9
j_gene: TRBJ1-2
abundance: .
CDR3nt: TGTGCCAGCAGCTTAGAGCGACTAAACTATGGCTACACCTTC
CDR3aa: CASSLERLNYGYTF

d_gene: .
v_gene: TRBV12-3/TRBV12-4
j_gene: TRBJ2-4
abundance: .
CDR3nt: TGTGCCAGCGGAATCTCCGTTGACATTCAGTACTTC
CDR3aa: CASGISVDIQYF

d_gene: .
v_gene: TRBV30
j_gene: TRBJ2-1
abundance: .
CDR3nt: TGTGCCTGGAGCGACCCCAGAGATCCCCGGGTGCATGAGCAGTTCTTC
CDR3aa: CAWSDPRDPRVHEQFF

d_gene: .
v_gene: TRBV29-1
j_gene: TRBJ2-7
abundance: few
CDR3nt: TGCAGCGTTGGGGGCAGTCTGCCCTACGAGCAGTACTTC
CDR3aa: CSVGGSLPYEQYF

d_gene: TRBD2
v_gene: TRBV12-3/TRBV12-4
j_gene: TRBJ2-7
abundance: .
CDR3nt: TGTGCCAGCAGTTTTCTAGCGGGCTACGAGCAGTACTTC
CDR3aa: CASSFLAGYEQYF

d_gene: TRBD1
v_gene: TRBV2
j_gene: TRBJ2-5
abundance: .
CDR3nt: TGTGCCAGCAGTGTGGGGACAGGGACTCAAGAGACCCAGTACTTC
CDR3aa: CASSVGTGTQETQYF

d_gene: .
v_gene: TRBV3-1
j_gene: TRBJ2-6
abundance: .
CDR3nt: TGTGCCAGCAGCCACAGGGTTTCAGCCCAATCTGGGGCCAACGTCCTGACTTTC
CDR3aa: CASSHRVSAQSGANVLTF

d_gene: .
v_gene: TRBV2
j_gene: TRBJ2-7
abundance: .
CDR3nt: TGTGCCAGCAGTGGGCGGGAGCAGTACTTC
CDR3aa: CASSGREQYF

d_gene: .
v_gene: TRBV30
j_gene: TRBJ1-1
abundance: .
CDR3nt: TGTGCCTGGAATAGGGGCTTAAACACTGAAGCTTTCTTT
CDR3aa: CAWNRGLNTEAFF

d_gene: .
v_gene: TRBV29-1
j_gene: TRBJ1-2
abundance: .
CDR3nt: TGCAGCGTTGACTTCAAAACCTATGGCTACACCTTC
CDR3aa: CSVDFKTYGYTF

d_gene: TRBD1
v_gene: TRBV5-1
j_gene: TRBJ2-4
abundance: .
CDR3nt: TGCGCCAGCAGCTTGGTTTCGGGAAGGGGGCTAAACATTCAGTACTTC
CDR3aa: CASSLVSGRGLNIQYF

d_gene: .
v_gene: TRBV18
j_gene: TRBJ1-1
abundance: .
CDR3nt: TGTGCCAGCTCACCTCTGCGGGGGTGGGCCACTGAAGCTTTCTTT
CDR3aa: CASSPLRGWATEAFF

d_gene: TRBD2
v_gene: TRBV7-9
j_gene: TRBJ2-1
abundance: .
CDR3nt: TGTGCCAGCAGCTGGGCTAGCGGGAGGGAGGAGTTCTTC
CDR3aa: CASSWASGREEFF

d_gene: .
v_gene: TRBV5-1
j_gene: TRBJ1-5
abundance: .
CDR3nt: TGCGCCAGCAGCGCCGGATTTAGCAATCAGCCCCAGCATTTT
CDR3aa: CASSAGFSNQPQHF

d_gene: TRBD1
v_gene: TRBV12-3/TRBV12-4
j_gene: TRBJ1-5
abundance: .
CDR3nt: TGTGCCAGCAGTCCTCACCCCGGACAGGGTAGCAATCAGCCCCAGCATTTT
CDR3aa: CASSPHPGQGSNQPQHF

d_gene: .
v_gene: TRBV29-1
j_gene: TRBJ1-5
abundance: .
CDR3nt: TGCAGCGTTGCCCTCTATAGCAATCAGCCCCAGCATTTT
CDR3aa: CSVALYSNQPQHF

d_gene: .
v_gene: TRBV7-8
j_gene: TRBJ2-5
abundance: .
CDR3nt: TGTGCCAGCAGCTTAGGGCGGGCGGGAACAGAAGAGACCCAGTACTTC
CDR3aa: CASSLGRAGTEETQYF

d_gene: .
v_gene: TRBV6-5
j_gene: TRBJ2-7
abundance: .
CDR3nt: TGTGCCAGCAGTTATCAAGGACAGTCCGGAGCGTACTTC
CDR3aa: CASSYQGQSGAYF

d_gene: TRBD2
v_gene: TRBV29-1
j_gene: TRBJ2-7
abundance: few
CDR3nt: TGCAGCGCCGGGCTAGCGGGACGTTACGAGCAGTACTTC
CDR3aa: CSAGLAGRYEQYF

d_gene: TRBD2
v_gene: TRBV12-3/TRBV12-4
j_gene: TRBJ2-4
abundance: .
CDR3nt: TGTGCCAGCAGTCCTAGCGGGATAGCCAAAAACATTCAGTACTTC
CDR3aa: CASSPSGIAKNIQYF